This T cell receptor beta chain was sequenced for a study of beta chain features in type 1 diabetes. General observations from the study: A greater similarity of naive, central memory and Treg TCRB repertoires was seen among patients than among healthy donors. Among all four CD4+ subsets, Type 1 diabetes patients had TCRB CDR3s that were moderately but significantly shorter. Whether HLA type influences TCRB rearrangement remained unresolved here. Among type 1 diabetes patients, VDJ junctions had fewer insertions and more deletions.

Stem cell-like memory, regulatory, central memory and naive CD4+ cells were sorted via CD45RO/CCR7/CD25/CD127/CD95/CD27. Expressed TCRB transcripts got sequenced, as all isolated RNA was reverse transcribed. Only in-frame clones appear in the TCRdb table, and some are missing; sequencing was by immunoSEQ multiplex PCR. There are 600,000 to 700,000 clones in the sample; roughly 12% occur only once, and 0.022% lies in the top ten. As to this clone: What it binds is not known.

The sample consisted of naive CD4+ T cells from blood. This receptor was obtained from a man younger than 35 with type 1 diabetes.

Here the CDR3 DNA reads TGCGCCAGCAGCCAGGGACAGGGGAGGACTGAAGCTTTCTTT. It specifies CASSQGQGRTEAFF. V gene TRBV4-1 combines with J gene TRBJ1-1; 10 bases line up with TRBD1. Trimming took 3 bases from V and 5 from J; bases not matched to a gene: 3. The germline V gene encodes CDR1 MGHRA and CDR2 YSYEKL. This CDR3 is built from 14 residues.